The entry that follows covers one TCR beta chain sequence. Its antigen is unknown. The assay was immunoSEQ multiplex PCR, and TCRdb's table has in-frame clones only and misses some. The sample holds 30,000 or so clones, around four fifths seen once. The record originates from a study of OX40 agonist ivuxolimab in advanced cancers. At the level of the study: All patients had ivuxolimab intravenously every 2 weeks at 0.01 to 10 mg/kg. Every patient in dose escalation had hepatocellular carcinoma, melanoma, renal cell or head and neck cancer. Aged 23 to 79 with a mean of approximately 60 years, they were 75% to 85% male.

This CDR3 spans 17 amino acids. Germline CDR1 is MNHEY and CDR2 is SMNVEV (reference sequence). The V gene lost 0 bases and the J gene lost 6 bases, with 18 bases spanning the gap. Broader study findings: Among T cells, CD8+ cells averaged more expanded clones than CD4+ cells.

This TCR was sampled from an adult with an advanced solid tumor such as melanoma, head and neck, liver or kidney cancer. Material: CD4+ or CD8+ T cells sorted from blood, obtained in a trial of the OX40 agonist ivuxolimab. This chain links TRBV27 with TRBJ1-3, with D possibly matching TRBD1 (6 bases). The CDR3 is CASSLSPRTGSANTIYF. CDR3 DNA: TGTGCCAGCAGTTTATCCCCTCGTACAGGGTCGGCAAACACCATATATTTT.